The source of this T cell receptor (beta chain) is a study of blood T cell repertoires in COVID-19. Study information: COVID-19 samples collected from the United States, Italy and Spain covered acute and convalescent phases.

As handled by the study authors: Reference gene primer amplification in the assay estimated nucleated cell counts. Data came from immunoSEQ multiplex PCR; TCRdb stores just in-frame clones and leaves some out. The V and J calls and clone size are taken from that table; D and trimming were inferred from the DNA. This table holds 120,000 to 150,000 clones, roughly 84% found once. The CDR3 extends over 16 amino acids. V lost 2 bases to trimming and J lost 6 bases, with 14 bases between them. The germline gives CDR1 LGHNA, CDR2 YSLEER. Sample: peripheral blood. The TCR sequence derives from a man aged 25 to 40 with COVID-19, enrolled during active disease. This chain uses TRBV4-3 with TRBJ1-6, with D tentatively TRBD1 (6 bases). The CDR3 reads CASSQSEGGRNSPLHF. CDR3 nucleotide sequence: TGCGCCAGCAGCCAAAGCGAAGGGGGTCGTAATTCACCCCTCCACTTT.